The source of this T cell receptor (beta chain) is a study of OX40 agonist ivuxolimab in advanced cancers. With regard to the full study: Ivuxolimab was a fully human IgG2 agonistic monoclonal antibody targeting the costimulatory receptor OX40 (CD134). Intravenous ivuxolimab was administered to patients every 2 weeks at six dose levels: 0.01, 0.1, 0.3, 1.5, 3 and 10 mg/kg. Among the roughly 52 dose-escalation patients, around 20 had hepatocellular carcinoma, 15 or so melanoma, 9 renal cell carcinoma and 9 head and neck cancer. A male proportion of around 83% and a mean age of about 60 years, ranging from about 20 to 85, were recorded for the dose-escalation cohort. Patients were allowed to have had prior anti-PD-1, anti-PD-L1 or anti-CTLA-4 therapy, and 40% of the dose-escalation patients had been treated with checkpoint inhibitors. Partial responses occurred in three dose-escalation patients: two with cutaneous melanoma and one with hepatocellular carcinoma. The point of sequencing TCRbeta in the periphery was to test whether ivuxolimab changed TCR sequence diversity and drove clonal T-cell expansion. The paper describes the monotherapy dose-escalation part (N = 52 patients) of the phase I trial of ivuxolimab.

Turning to this clone: Its cognate antigen has yet to be identified. One base away there is no much larger clone; base qualities are not given.

The CDR3 starts with the cysteine, ends with the phenylalanine, and has 17 residues. The sequence is cut down to CDR3 DNA, 51 bases in frame from base 1. V loses 4 bases, J loses 1 base, and the germline ends lie 14 bases apart. The CDR1 and CDR2 encoded by the germline V gene are SNHLY and FYNNEI. The trial excluded patients who had a history of autoimmune disease or who were on systemic immunosuppression. Peripheral blood for TCR sequencing was collected from all dose cohorts at baseline, on cycle 4 day 1, and on cycle 7 day 1. Samples were obtained from an open-label, multicenter, first-in-human phase I dose-escalation trial of ivuxolimab. The trial enrolled adults with locally advanced or metastatic head and neck squamous cell, hepatocellular, melanoma or renal cell carcinoma. Before TCR sequencing, CD4+ and CD8+ T cells were separately sorted from peripheral blood. To sequence the TCRbeta CDR3 region, genomic DNA was isolated from the sorted cells. The immunoSEQ Assay was used to sequence the TCRbeta CDR3 regions. TCRdb mirrors the immuneACCESS table, restricted to in-frame sequences. Some clones are absent from its copies; in checked studies, under half trace to an unresolved V gene, and the reason for the others is unknown. This sample has roughly 93,000 clones in its table, and roughly 80% of those were observed once. Jointly, the top ten make up 5.8% of the sample.

Paper-wide results and their limitations: The antigen specificity of the clonally expanded peripheral T cells was not determined. Clonal expansion of both CD4+ and CD8+ blood T cells was observed from baseline to week 6 at doses 0.1 to 3.0 mg/kg. Low levels of normalized T-cell clonal expansion were also shown by some nonresponding patients. On average, CD8+ T cells showed more expanded clones than CD4+ T cells after ivuxolimab. Partial responders in the 0.1-3.0 mg/kg groups had among the lowest normalized peripheral clonal expansion, especially among CD8+ T cells.

This sample comprised CD4+ or CD8+ T cells sorted from blood, obtained in a trial of the OX40 agonist ivuxolimab. This receptor was identified in an adult with an advanced solid tumor such as melanoma, head and neck, liver or kidney cancer. The rearranged chain carries TRBV2 and TRBJ2-6, and TRBD1 may be the D gene, going by 6 matching bases. The nucleotide sequence is TGTGCCAGCAGTGCTACCGGGACACCTTCTGGGGCCAACGTCCTGACTTTC. Its protein is CASSATGTPSGANVLTF.